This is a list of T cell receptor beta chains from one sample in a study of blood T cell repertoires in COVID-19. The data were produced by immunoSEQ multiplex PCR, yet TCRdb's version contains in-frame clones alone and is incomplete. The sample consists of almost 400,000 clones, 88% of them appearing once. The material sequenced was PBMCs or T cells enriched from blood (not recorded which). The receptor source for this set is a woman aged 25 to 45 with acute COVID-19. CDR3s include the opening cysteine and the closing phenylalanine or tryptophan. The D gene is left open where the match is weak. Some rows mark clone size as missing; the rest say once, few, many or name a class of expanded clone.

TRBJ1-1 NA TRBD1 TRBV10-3 TGTGCCATCAGTCAAACCGGGACAGGGAATACTGAAGCTTTCTTT CAISQTGTGNTEAFF
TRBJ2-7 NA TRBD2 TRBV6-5 TGTGCCAGCAGTCTAGCGGGGCCCTCCTACGAGCAGTACTTC CASSLAGPSYEQYF
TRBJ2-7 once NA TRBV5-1 TGCGCCAGCAGCTCGGGAGACGAGCAGTACTTC CASSSGDEQYF
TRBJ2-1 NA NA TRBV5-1 TGCGCCAGCAGGCCGGGGGACTTCTACAATGAGCAGTTCTTC CASRPGDFYNEQFF
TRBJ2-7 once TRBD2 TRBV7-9 TGTGCCAGCAGCAAGACTAGCGGGGTCTCCTACGAGCAGTACTTC CASSKTSGVSYEQYF
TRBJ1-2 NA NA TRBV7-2 TGTGCCAGCAGCTTAAGTGCGGGCTACACCTTC CASSLSAGYTF
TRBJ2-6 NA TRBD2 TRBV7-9 TGTGCCAGCAGCTCCGGGGGGTTCAAGTCTGGGGCCAACGTCCTGACTTTC CASSSGGFKSGANVLTF
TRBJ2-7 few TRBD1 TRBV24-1 TGTGCCATGTGCCCGGGACAGGCGCATCACACCCCCTACGAGCAGTACTTC CAMCPGQAHHTPYEQYF
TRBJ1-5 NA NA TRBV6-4 TGTGCCAGCAGTGACAGGGAGAATCAGCCCCAGCATTTT CASSDRENQPQHF
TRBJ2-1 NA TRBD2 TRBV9 TGTGCCAGCAGTTTAGCGGGGGGTAACTACAATGAGCAGTTCTTC CASSLAGGNYNEQFF
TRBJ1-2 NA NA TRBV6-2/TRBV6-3 TGTGCCAGCAGTTACTCAAGCAGGGAAGCCTATGGCTACACCTTC CASSYSSREAYGYTF
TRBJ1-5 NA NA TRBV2 TGTGCCAGCTCCCCCCGGGATCAGCCCCAGCATTTT CASSPRDQPQHF
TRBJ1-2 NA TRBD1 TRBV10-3 TGTGCCACCGAGGGGGCGGGCTATGGCTACACCTTC CATEGAGYGYTF
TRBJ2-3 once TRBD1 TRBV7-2 TGTGCCAGCAGCCCGGACAGGGTCACAGATACGCAGTATTTT CASSPDRVTDTQYF
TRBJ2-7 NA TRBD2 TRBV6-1 TGTGCCAGCAGTGAAGGTCTAGCGGGGGCCTTATACGAGCAGTACTTC CASSEGLAGALYEQYF
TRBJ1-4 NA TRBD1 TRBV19 TGTGCCAGTAGTATAACAGGGGGACTACGTGAAAAACTGTTTTTT CASSITGGLREKLFF
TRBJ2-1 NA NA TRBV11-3 TGTGCCAGCAGCTTACAAGGCAGGGGCGGCTACAATGAGCAGTTCTTC CASSLQGRGGYNEQFF
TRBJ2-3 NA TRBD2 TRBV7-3 TGTGCCAGCAGCATTACTAGCGGGGGGGCCACAGATACGCAGTATTTT CASSITSGGATDTQYF
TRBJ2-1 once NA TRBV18 TGTGCCAGCTCACCAGGGCGGGGATCCTACAATGAGCAGTTCTTC CASSPGRGSYNEQFF
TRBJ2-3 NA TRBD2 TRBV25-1 TGTGCCAGCAGTGACCCCATAAGAGCGGGGGGGCGCACAGATACGCAGTATTTT CASSDPIRAGGRTDTQYF
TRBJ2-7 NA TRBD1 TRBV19 TGTGCCAGTAGTTTAGGGGGACAGGGCTACGAGCAGTACTTC CASSLGGQGYEQYF
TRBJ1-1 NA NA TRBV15 TGTGCCACCAGCAGCAGACAGGATTTGAACACTGAAGCTTTCTTT CATSSRQDLNTEAFF
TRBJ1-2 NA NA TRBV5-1 TGCGCCAGCAGCTTGGCCGGGGGGGACTATGGCTACACCTTC CASSLAGGDYGYTF
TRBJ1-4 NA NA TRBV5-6 TGTGCCAGCAGCTTGGGGCAGGGTTTTGGAAAACTGTTTTTT CASSLGQGFGKLFF
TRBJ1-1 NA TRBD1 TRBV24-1 TGTGCCACCAGTGATTCCGTCCCGGGACAGGGAAGGGCTTTCTTT CATSDSVPGQGRAFF
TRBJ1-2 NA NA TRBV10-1 TGCGCCAGCAGTCCCGCAGGAAGCTATGGCTACACCTTC CASSPAGSYGYTF
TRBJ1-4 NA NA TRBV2 TGTGCCAGCATCTCCATCCCCTCCCGGGGGTCGGTAAAACTGTTTTTT CASISIPSRGSVKLFF
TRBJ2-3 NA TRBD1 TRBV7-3 TGTGCCAGCAGCTCGGGACAGGGAGGGGATACGCAGTATTTT CASSSGQGGDTQYF
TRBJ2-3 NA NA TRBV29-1 TGCAGCGTTGGAGGGGGTACAGATACGCAGTATTTT CSVGGGTDTQYF